Below are 5 T cell receptor beta chains sequenced from a single sample in a study of blood T cell repertoires in COVID-19. Clones were sequenced by immunoSEQ multiplex PCR, and TCRdb holds only the in-frame ones, with some missing. The top ten hold 1.5% to 2% of the sample, which has just over 300,000 clones, nearly 90% seen once. The sample consisted of peripheral blood. The receptors originated from a woman in her 30s with COVID-19, enrolled during active disease.

The chain joins TRBV5-4 to TRBJ1-2; TRBD1 agrees at 7 bases. Losses at the gene ends were 0 bases for V and 7 bases for J; bases not matched to a gene: 9. There are 15 residues in the CDR3. Looked up from germline, CDR1 is SGHNT and CDR2 is YYREEE (reference sequence). The CDR3 bases are TGTGCCAGCAGCTTGGATCTTAACAGGGGTGGTGGCTACACCTTC. This translates into CASSLDLNRGGGYTF.

The rearrangement uses TRBV4-2 and TRBJ2-5; TRBD2 matches at 14 bases. CDR1 is LGHNA and CDR2 is YNFKEQ in the germline V gene. The CDR3 has 17 amino acids. Unmatched junction bases numbered 3, after V lost 1 base and J lost 2 bases. For the CDR3, the DNA is TGTGCCAGCAGCCAAGCCGGGACTAGCGGGGGTCAAGAGACCCAGTACTTC. The encoded protein is CASSQAGTSGGQETQYF.

The chain joins TRBV9 to TRBJ1-2; D is ambiguous. The CDR3 runs 15 residues. CDR1 is SGDLS and CDR2 is YYNGEE in the germline V gene. Trimming stripped 1 base from V and 2 bases from J, with 12 bases between. The CDR3 nucleotides are TGTGCCAGCAGCGTACTCCCTGAGGCCAACTATGGCTACACCTTC. This sequence encodes CASSVLPEANYGYTF.

This chain uses TRBV27 with TRBJ1-2; 9 nucleotides align to TRBD1. In germline, CDR1 is MNHEY, CDR2 SMNVEV (reference sequence). The CDR3 length is 13 residues. Unmatched junction bases numbered 6, after V lost 5 bases and J lost 8 bases. The CDR3 is CASSQQGARGYTF. The CDR3 nucleotides read TGTGCCAGCAGTCAACAGGGGGCAAGGGGCTACACCTTC.

The V and J genes are TRBV14 and TRBJ2-3, with 9 bases lining up with TRBD2. The junction had 6 bases not matched to a gene; V was cut back by 3 bases and J by 2 bases. CDR3 length: 16 residues. Looked up from germline, CDR1 is SGHDN and CDR2 is FVKESK. The CDR3 region is CASSHASGAPTDTQYF. In DNA form, the CDR3 reads TGTGCCAGCAGCCACGCTAGCGGGGCACCCACAGATACGCAGTATTTT. Complete variable domain (other parts from reference TRBV14 and TRBJ2-3): EAGVTQFPSHSVIEKGQTVTLRCDPISGHDNLYWYRRVMGKEIKFLLHFVKESKQDESGMPNNRFLAERTGGTYSTLKVQPAELEDSGVYFCASSHASGAPTDTQYFGPGTRLTVL.